The next 6 T cell receptor beta chains were all read from a single sample in a study of blood T cells in healthy people across ages. A sample-barcoded 5' primer and a J-beta primer mix were used in a second PCR of roughly 7 to 11 cycles. TCRdb itself ran the 5' RACE reads through MiXCR, one entry per CDR3 protein. The sample has some 1.5 million distinct CDR3 sequences, approximately 42% seen once. Sequenced: blood. These receptors all stem from a woman younger than 30 in good health.

The V and J genes are TRBV11-2 and TRBJ1-2; 9 nucleotides line up with TRBD1. The germline CDR1 and CDR2 sequences are SGHAT and FQNNGV. The V gene end was trimmed by 5 bases and the J gene end by 1 base; junction bases not matched to a gene: 11. CDR3 length: 17 amino acids. The CDR3, as DNA: TGTGCCAGCAGCCGCACCCCGGGGACAGGGATTAACTATGGCTACACCTTC. This encodes CASSRTPGTGINYGYTF.

A few counts support this clonotype. The chain uses TRBV20-1 and TRBJ1-2; unclear D gene. V was clipped by 6 bases and J by 6 bases, with 8 bases between them. The CDR3 runs to 10 residues. Germline V gives CDR1 DFQATT, CDR2 SNEGSKA (reference sequence). The CDR3, as DNA: TGCAGTGCCAAGGGCCATGGCTACACCTTC. Its protein is CSAKGHGYTF.

This clonotype has a handful of counts. This chain joins TRBV20-1 and TRBJ1-5; D remains ambiguous. Looked up from germline, CDR1 is DFQATT and CDR2 is SNEGSKA (reference sequence). V was cut by 4 bases and J by 5 bases, with 12 bases left in between. This CDR3 is built from 13 residues. The CDR3 here is CSAKPKAHQPQHF. The CDR3, as DNA: TGCAGTGCTAAACCCAAGGCCCATCAGCCCCAGCATTTT.

This rearrangement joins TRBV7-2 to TRBJ2-5; D uncertain. With 5 bases removed from V and 2 bases from J, the gap between germline ends came to 9 bases. The CDR3 extends over 13 amino acids. Germline lookup yields CDR1 SGHTA and CDR2 FQGNSA. The CDR3 region has the DNA TGTGCCAGCAGCCGTCACTTGCAAGAGACCCAGTACTTC. Its translation: CASSRHLQETQYF.

The J gene is TRBJ2-1, the V gene TRBV4-1, with 7 bases matching TRBD2. The V gene's germline CDR1 is MGHRA and CDR2 YSYEKL. Losses at the gene ends were 0 bases for V and 3 bases for J; bases not matched to a gene: 5. The CDR3 extends over 16 amino acids. CDR3 sequence (DNA): TGCGCCAGCAGCCAAGACCAGCGGGAAAGCTACAATGAGCAGTTCTTC. It codes for CASSQDQRESYNEQFF.

This clonotype showed up just a few times. The chain uses TRBV7-9 and TRBJ1-4, with unresolved D. Germline V gene data show CDR1 as SEHNR and CDR2 as FQNEAQ (reference sequence). This CDR3 is 16 amino acids long. V was cut by 5 bases and J by 3 bases, with 16 bases left in between. The CDR3 DNA follows: TGTGCCAGCAGCCCTCGCAAGTCCGAGGCTAATGAAAAACTGTTTTTT. It codes for CASSPRKSEANEKLFF.